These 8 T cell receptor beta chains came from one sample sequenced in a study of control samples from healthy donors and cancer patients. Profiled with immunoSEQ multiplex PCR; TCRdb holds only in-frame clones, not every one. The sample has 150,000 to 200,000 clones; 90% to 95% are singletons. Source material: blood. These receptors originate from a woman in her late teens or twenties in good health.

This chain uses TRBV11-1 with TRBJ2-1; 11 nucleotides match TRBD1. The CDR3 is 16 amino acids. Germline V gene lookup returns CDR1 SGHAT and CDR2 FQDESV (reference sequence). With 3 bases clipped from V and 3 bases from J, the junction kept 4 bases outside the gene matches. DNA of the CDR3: TGTGCCAGCAGCTTGGGTGGGACAGGGGGCTACAATGAGCAGTTCTTC. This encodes CASSLGGTGGYNEQFF.

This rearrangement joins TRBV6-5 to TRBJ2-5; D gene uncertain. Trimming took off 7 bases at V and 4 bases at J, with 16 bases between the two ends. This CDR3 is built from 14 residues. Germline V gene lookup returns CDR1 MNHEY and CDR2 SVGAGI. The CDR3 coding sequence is TGTGCCAGCACCCCCGAGTTCGGGCCAGAGACCCAGTACTTC. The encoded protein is CASTPEFGPETQYF.

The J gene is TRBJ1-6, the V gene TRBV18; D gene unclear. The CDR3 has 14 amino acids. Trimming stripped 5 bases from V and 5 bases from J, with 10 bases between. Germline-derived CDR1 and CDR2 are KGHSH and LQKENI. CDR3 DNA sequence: TGTGCCAGCTCAATTCAACAGAATAATTCACCCCTCCACTTT. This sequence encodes CASSIQQNNSPLHF.

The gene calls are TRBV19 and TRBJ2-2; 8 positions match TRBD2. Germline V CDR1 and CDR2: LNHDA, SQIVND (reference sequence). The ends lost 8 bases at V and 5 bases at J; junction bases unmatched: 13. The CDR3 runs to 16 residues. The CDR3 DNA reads TGTGCCAGTTCCTTTATCGGGGCGGGAGGAACCGGGGAGCTGTTTTTT. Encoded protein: CASSFIGAGGTGELFF.

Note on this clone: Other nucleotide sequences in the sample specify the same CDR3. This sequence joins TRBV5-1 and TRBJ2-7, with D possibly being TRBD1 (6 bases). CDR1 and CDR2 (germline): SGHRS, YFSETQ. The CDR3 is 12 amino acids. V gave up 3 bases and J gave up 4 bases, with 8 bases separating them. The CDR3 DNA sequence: TGCGCCAGCAGCTCTCAGGGGTACGAGCAGTACTTC. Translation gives CASSSQGYEQYF.

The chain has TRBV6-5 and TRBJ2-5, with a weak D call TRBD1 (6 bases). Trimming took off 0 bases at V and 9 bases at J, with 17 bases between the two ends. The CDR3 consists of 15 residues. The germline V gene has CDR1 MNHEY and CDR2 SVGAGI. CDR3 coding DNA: TGTGCCAGCAGTTACTCGGGCAGTCACTCAGGGGCCCAGTACTTC. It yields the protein CASSYSGSHSGAQYF.

The CDR3 nucleotides are TGCGCCAGCAGCCAAGAGGGAGGGACGAACTATGGCTACACCTTC. Its protein product is CASSQEGGTNYGYTF. This chain joins TRBV4-3 and TRBJ1-2; perhaps TRBD1 as D (5 bases). Germline V gene data show CDR1 as LGHNA and CDR2 as YSLEER. CDR3 length: 15 amino acids. V lost 0 bases, J lost 2 bases, and 10 bases lay in between.

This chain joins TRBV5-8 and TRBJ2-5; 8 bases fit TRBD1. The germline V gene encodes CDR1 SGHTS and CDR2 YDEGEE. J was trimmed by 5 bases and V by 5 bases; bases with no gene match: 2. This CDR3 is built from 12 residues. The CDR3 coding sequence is TGTGCCAGCAGGAGGACAGGGGAGACCCAGTACTTC. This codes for CASRRTGETQYF. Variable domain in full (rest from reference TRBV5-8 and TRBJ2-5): EAGVTQSPTHLIKTRGQQATLRCSPISGHTSVYWYQQALGLGLQFLLWYDEGEERNRGNFPPRFSGRQFPNYSSELNVNALELEDSALYLCASRRTGETQYFGPGTRLLVL.